What follows are 5 T cell receptor beta chains derived from one specimen sequenced in a study of metastatic and nonmetastatic thyroid tumors. Using MiXCR, TCRdb re-called clones from the PCR reads. In the table there are about 48,000 clones, around 20% of which are singletons. Thyroid surgery was preceded by no treatment in any patient. The specimen was blood. The receptors stem from a male donor with papillary thyroid cancer or a benign thyroid nodule (not recorded which). Some clones in this sample may be carry-over from other donors' samples.

By its share, this clone is medium-sized. The V and J genes are TRBV11-2 and TRBJ2-7, with 9 bases that match TRBD2. CDR3 length equals 14 residues. Per the germline V gene, CDR1 is SGHAT and CDR2 is FQNNGV. With 2 bases clipped from V and 6 bases from J, the junction kept 5 bases outside the gene matches. CDR3 amino acids: CASSLTGTSSEQYF. The CDR3 nucleotides are TGTGCCAGCAGCTTAACCGGGACTAGCAGCGAGCAGTACTTC.

This clone turned up a few times. The chain couples TRBV18 to TRBJ1-3; 10 nucleotides match TRBD1. The CDR3 runs to 16 residues. Germline CDR1 reads KGHSH; CDR2 reads LQKENI. V trimming: 1 base; J trimming: 4 bases; junction bases outside the gene matches: 4. The CDR3 sequence: CASSPLGQGKGNTIYF. The CDR3 DNA reads TGTGCCAGCTCACCACTGGGACAGGGGAAAGGAAACACCATATATTTT. The full variable domain, rest sourced from reference TRBV18 and TRBJ1-3, is NAGVMQNPRHLVRRRGQEARLRCSPMKGHSHVYWYRQLPEEGLKFMVYLQKENIIDESGMPKERFSAEFPKEGPSILRIQQVVRGDSAAYFCASSPLGQGKGNTIYFGEGSWLTVV.

This clone was seen repeatedly, ten times or more. The chain recombines TRBV5-5 with TRBJ1-1; tentative D call: TRBD1 (5 bases). The germline gives CDR1 SGHKS, CDR2 YYEKEE (reference sequence). Between the trimmed V and J ends, which lost 2 bases and 3 bases, there was a span of 8 bases. The CDR3 covers 13 residues. DNA of the CDR3: TGTGCCAGCAGCTTCCAGACAGACACTGAAGCTTTCTTT. It is translated as CASSFQTDTEAFF.

This clone was observed at least ten times. The rearrangement links TRBV9 to TRBJ2-7; D uncertain. Trimming cost V 0 bases and J 4 bases, with 11 bases left between them. The CDR3 is 14 amino acids. Germline V lookup: CDR1 SGDLS, CDR2 YYNGEE. CDR3: CASSVGAEAYEQYF. In nucleotides, the CDR3 is TGTGCCAGCAGCGTAGGGGCCGAGGCTTACGAGCAGTACTTC.

The genes are TRBV12-3 or TRBV12-4 and TRBJ2-3; 7 bases agree with TRBD1. Germline trimming cut 3 bases from V and 3 bases from J; bases unmatched to any gene: 6. This CDR3 comprises 15 residues. The CDR3 sequence is CASSFLQTGTDTQYF. CDR3 bases: TGTGCCAGCAGTTTCCTTCAGACAGGGACAGATACGCAGTATTTT.